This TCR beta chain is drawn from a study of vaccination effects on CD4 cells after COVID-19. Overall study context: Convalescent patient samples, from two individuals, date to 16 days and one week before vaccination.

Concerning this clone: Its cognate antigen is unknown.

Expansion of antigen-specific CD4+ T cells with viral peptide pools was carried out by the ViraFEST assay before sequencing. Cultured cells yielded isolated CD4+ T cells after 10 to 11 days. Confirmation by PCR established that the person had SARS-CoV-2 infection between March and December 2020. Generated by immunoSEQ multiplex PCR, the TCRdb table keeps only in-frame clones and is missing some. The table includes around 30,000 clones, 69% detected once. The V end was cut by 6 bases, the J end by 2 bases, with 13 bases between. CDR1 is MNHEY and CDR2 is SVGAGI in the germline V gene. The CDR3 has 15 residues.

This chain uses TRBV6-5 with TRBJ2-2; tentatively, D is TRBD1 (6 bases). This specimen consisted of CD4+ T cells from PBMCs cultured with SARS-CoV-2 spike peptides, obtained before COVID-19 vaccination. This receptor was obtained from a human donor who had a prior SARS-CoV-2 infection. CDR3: CASRAAGVNTGELFF. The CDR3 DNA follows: TGTGCCAGCAGAGCTGCAGGGGTCAACACCGGGGAGCTGTTTTTT.